Listed below are T cell receptor beta chains from one sample, sequenced in a study of blood T cells in healthy people across ages. TCRdb independently ran MiXCR on the 5' RACE reads; one entry per CDR3 protein. The sample shows over a million distinct CDR3 sequences, approximately 42% of them seen only once. The sample consisted of blood. The receptor source for this set is a woman younger than 30 in good health. Both conserved end residues are part of each CDR3.

v_gene: TRBV27
len: 15
j_gene: TRBJ2-1
CDR3aa: CASSRLGASDNEQFF

v_gene: TRBV20-1
len: 16
j_gene: TRBJ2-1
CDR3aa: CSARDSLGINSHEQFF

v_gene: TRBV7-9
len: 14
j_gene: TRBJ2-1
CDR3aa: CASSLGTSRDEQFF

v_gene: TRBV7-8
len: 18
j_gene: TRBJ2-1
CDR3aa: CASRSRPPAGGLYNEQFF

v_gene: TRBV7-2
len: 15
j_gene: TRBJ2-5
CDR3aa: CASTFGGGSQETQYF

v_gene: TRBV4-3
len: 14
j_gene: TRBJ2-6
CDR3aa: CASTDRAGANVLTF

v_gene: TRBV4-3
len: 14
j_gene: TRBJ2-7
CDR3aa: CASSQDRWSYEQYF

v_gene: TRBV10-3
len: 16
j_gene: TRBJ1-5
CDR3aa: CAISMDRVGSGQPQHF

v_gene: TRBV29-1
len: 12
j_gene: TRBJ2-5
CDR3aa: CSVYGRRNEQYF

v_gene: TRBV14
len: 17
j_gene: TRBJ2-1
CDR3aa: CASSQVSGGAWYNEQFF

v_gene: TRBV28
len: 15
j_gene: .
CDR3aa: CASSYRGRLGSEQYF

v_gene: TRBV10-3
len: 14
j_gene: TRBJ2-1
CDR3aa: CAISGPGGSNEQFF

v_gene: TRBV6-5
len: 15
j_gene: TRBJ2-1
CDR3aa: CASSSHLQNYNEQFF

v_gene: TRBV11-2
len: 13
j_gene: .
CDR3aa: CTSSLAVTYEQYF

v_gene: TRBV20-1
len: 13
j_gene: TRBJ2-5
CDR3aa: CSAPRPRSETQYF

v_gene: TRBV28
len: 15
j_gene: TRBJ2-7
CDR3aa: CASSGWRVRSYEQYF

v_gene: TRBV6-5
len: 15
j_gene: TRBJ2-7
CDR3aa: CASSGRSGGTVGQYF

v_gene: TRBV10-3
len: 15
j_gene: TRBJ1-2
CDR3aa: CAISERGQGDGGYTF

v_gene: TRBV4-3
len: 18
j_gene: TRBJ2-7
CDR3aa: CASSQDPPQGPGNNEQYF

v_gene: TRBV30
len: 12
j_gene: TRBJ2-7
CDR3aa: CAWRRDHGEQYF

v_gene: TRBV12-3/TRBV12-4
len: 12
j_gene: TRBJ2-3
CDR3aa: CASMGSTDTQYF

v_gene: TRBV5-1
len: 15
j_gene: TRBJ2-3
CDR3aa: CASSQTDSSMYTQYF

v_gene: TRBV2
len: 15
j_gene: TRBJ2-1
CDR3aa: CASSEAPRGDNEQFF

v_gene: TRBV6-1
len: 16
j_gene: .
CDR3aa: CASSEPGLAGTYEQYF

v_gene: TRBV6-2/TRBV6-3
len: 14
j_gene: TRBJ2-1
CDR3aa: CASSLVIAGNEQFF

v_gene: TRBV7-2
len: 15
j_gene: TRBJ2-7
CDR3aa: CASSPSQGSSYEQYF

v_gene: TRBV13
len: 15
j_gene: TRBJ1-2
CDR3aa: CASSSPGQGAYGHTF

v_gene: TRBV5-1
len: 8
j_gene: TRBJ1-5
CDR3aa: CANQPQHF

v_gene: TRBV20-1
len: 16
j_gene: TRBJ2-1
CDR3aa: CSARVAGPSSYNEQFF

v_gene: TRBV6-2/TRBV6-3
len: 15
j_gene: TRBJ1-2
CDR3aa: CASLRWGSANYGYTF